A selection of T cell receptor beta chains follows, all from one sample in a study of blood T cells in healthy people across ages. A single record per CDR3 protein comes from TCRdb applying MiXCR to the 5' RACE reads. This sample has about 680,000 distinct CDR3 sequences, with approximately 49% found just once. Specimen: blood. All receptors come from a woman aged 60-70 years in good health. The CDR3 runs from the conserved cysteine through the conserved F or W. Each record gives: CDR3 DNA, CDR3 protein, clone size, D gene, J gene, V gene. D genes are given only for firm matches. Size is stated for part of the rows, as once, few or many counts, or as a class when the clone is expanded.

CDR3 DNA: TGCAGCGTTGAATTGGGTCAGCCGGGACTTTACGAGCAGTACTTC
CDR3 protein: CSVELGQPGLYEQYF
clone size: NA
D gene: NA
J gene: TRBJ2-7
V gene: TRBV29-1

CDR3 DNA: TGTGCCAGCAGTATCCCCCAGAACTACGAGCAGTACTTC
CDR3 protein: CASSIPQNYEQYF
clone size: many
D gene: NA
J gene: TRBJ2-7
V gene: TRBV28

CDR3 DNA: TGTGCCAGCAGGACAGCCGTTAGCAATCAGCCCCAGCATTTT
CDR3 protein: CASRTAVSNQPQHF
clone size: NA
D gene: NA
J gene: TRBJ1-5
V gene: TRBV6-1

CDR3 DNA: TGTGCCAGCAGCCACCAAGTGGGGGGGGCGTCCTCCTACGAGCAGTACTTC
CDR3 protein: CASSHQVGGASSYEQYF
clone size: NA
D gene: NA
J gene: TRBJ2-7
V gene: TRBV4-2

CDR3 DNA: TGCGCCAGCAGCCCTCATGGGAGTAGCGGGACGTCAGATACGCAGTATTTT
CDR3 protein: CASSPHGSSGTSDTQYF
clone size: NA
D gene: TRBD2
J gene: TRBJ2-3
V gene: TRBV4-3

CDR3 DNA: TGTGCCAGCAGTTCTCCAGGACAGGAAGGATCGAACGAGCAGTACTTC
CDR3 protein: CASSSPGQEGSNEQYF
clone size: few
D gene: TRBD1
J gene: TRBJ2-7
V gene: TRBV28

CDR3 DNA: TGTGCCAGCAGCCCTCAGGCGATCAGCACAGATACGCAGTATTTT
CDR3 protein: CASSPQAISTDTQYF
clone size: NA
D gene: NA
J gene: TRBJ2-3
V gene: TRBV7-3

CDR3 DNA: TGCGCCAGCAGCCAAGGTAGCAGCACAGATACGCAGTATTTT
CDR3 protein: CASSQGSSTDTQYF
clone size: NA
D gene: NA
J gene: TRBJ2-3
V gene: TRBV4-1

CDR3 DNA: TGTGCCAGCAGCCCCAGGACCGGGAGATCCTACAATGAGCAGTACTTC
CDR3 protein: CASSPRTGRSYNEQYF
clone size: NA
D gene: NA
J gene: TRBJ2-7
V gene: TRBV7-2

CDR3 DNA: TGTGCCAGCAGCTTAACATCGGAAACCGGGGAGCTGTTTTTT
CDR3 protein: CASSLTSETGELFF
clone size: NA
D gene: NA
J gene: TRBJ2-2
V gene: TRBV7-2

CDR3 DNA: TGTGCCAGCTCAGCCCGGGACAGGGGTTGGGAGCAGTACTTC
CDR3 protein: CASSARDRGWEQYF
clone size: NA
D gene: TRBD1
J gene: TRBJ2-7
V gene: TRBV18

CDR3 DNA: TGTGCCAGCAGCCACAGGACTAGCGGGGACTACAATGAGCAGTACTTC
CDR3 protein: CASSHRTSGDYNEQYF
clone size: NA
D gene: TRBD2
J gene: TRBJ2-7
V gene: TRBV7-2

CDR3 DNA: TGTGCCAGCAGTGAATCGCCACGAGCGGGAGCCCTGGAGACCCAGTACTTC
CDR3 protein: CASSESPRAGALETQYF
clone size: many
D gene: TRBD2
J gene: TRBJ2-5
V gene: TRBV25-1

CDR3 DNA: TGTGCCAGCAGTTATGGGACTAGCGGGATACATGAGCAGTTCTTC
CDR3 protein: CASSYGTSGIHEQFF
clone size: NA
D gene: TRBD2
J gene: TRBJ2-1
V gene: TRBV6-2/TRBV6-3